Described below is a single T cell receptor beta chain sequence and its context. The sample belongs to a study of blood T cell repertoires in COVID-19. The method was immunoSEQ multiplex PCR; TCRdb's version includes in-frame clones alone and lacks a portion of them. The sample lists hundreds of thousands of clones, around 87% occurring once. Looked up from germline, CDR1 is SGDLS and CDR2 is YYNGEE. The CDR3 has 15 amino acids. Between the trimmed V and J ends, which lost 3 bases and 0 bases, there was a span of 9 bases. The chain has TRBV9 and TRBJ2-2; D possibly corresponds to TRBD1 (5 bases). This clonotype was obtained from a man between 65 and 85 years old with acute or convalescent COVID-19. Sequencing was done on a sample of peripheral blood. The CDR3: CASSADRANTGELFF. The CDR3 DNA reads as TGTGCCAGCAGCGCCGACAGAGCGAACACCGGGGAGCTGTTTTTT.